A selection of T cell receptor beta chains follows, all from one sample in a study of blood T cells in healthy people across ages. In TCRdb, the 5' RACE reads were re-called with MiXCR into one record per CDR3 protein. This sample yields 1.8 million or so distinct CDR3 sequences, of which 39% are seen a single time; under 30% belongs to the top ten. Sequenced sample: blood. The source of these receptors is a human donor in good health. Both conserved end residues are part of each CDR3. A D gene is named only where the DNA matches it firmly. A clone size is listed for some rows: how often the clone was seen (once, few, many), or a class if it is expanded.

j_call d_call clone_size v_call cdr3_aa cdr3_nt
TRBJ1-5 TRBD1 many TRBV10-3 CAISRDSDQPQHF TGTGCCATCAGTAGGGACAGCGATCAGCCCCAGCATTTT
TRBJ2-3 TRBD1 NA TRBV4-3 CASSQEDRIDTQYF TGCGCCAGCAGCCAAGAGGACAGGATAGATACGCAGTATTTT
TRBJ1-1 NA NA TRBV20-1 CSARSVNTDAFF TGCAGTGCCAGATCGGTGAACACTGACGCTTTCTTT
TRBJ1-2 NA NA TRBV15 CATSRDFTGTGGYTF TGTGCCACCAGCAGAGATTTTACCGGGACGGGTGGCTACACCTTC
TRBJ1-5 NA NA TRBV18 CASSPASQGHQPQHF TGTGCCAGCTCACCGGCTAGTCAGGGACATCAGCCCCAGCATTTT
TRBJ1-5 NA few TRBV3-1 CASSQGTLQNQPQHF TGTGCCAGCAGCCAAGGTACACTTCAGAATCAGCCTCAGCATTTT
TRBJ2-1 NA NA TRBV28 CASSLFPSGRSYNEQFF TGTGCCAGCAGTTTATTTCCCAGCGGACGATCCTACAATGAGCAGTTCTTC
TRBJ1-1 TRBD1 NA TRBV20-1 CSGQGSDEMNTEAFF TGCAGTGGACAGGGGTCAGATGAAATGAACACTGAAGCTTTCTTT
TRBJ1-6 TRBD1 NA TRBV7-2 CASSLDTGGADSPLHF TGTGCCAGCAGCTTAGACACAGGGGGCGCGGATTCACCCCTCCACTTT
TRBJ1-2 NA once TRBV11-2 CASSPALLDGYTF TGTGCCAGCAGCCCCGCGCTCTTGGATGGCTACACCTTC
TRBJ1-2 NA few TRBV6-2/TRBV6-3 CASSFHEGYYGYTF TGTGCCAGCAGTTTCCATGAGGGCTACTATGGCTACACCTTC
TRBJ2-7 TRBD2 NA TRBV29-1 CSVTSGAGNYEQYF TGCAGCGTTACTAGCGGGGCGGGAAACTACGAGCAGTACTTC
TRBJ2-5 NA NA TRBV4-3 CASSQDVGVLGTQYF TGCGCCAGCAGCCAAGATGTTGGGGTTTTGGGGACCCAGTACTTC
TRBJ1-2 NA NA TRBV20-1 CSATLGGPNYGYTF TGCAGTGCTACTTTGGGGGGACCTAACTATGGCTACACCTTC
TRBJ1-2 TRBD1 few TRBV5-1 CASSLGMGLTGGSPTNYGYTF TGCGCCAGCAGCTTGGGGATGGGACTAACAGGGGGCTCCCCGACTAACTATGGCTACACCTTC
TRBJ2-7 NA few TRBV2 CASTSLHLAQYF TGTGCCAGCACGAGCCTACACCTCGCCCAGTACTTC
TRBJ2-7 TRBD2 many TRBV4-3 CASSLKLAGGYYEQYF TGCGCCAGCAGCCTCAAACTAGCGGGGGGATACTACGAGCAGTACTTC
TRBJ1-5 NA few TRBV20-1 CSAILTGGVGQPQHF TGCAGTGCTATACTGACAGGTGGGGTAGGTCAGCCCCAGCATTTT
TRBJ2-1 NA NA TRBV6-2/TRBV6-3 CASSYQGGRFF TGTGCCAGCAGTTACCAGGGGGGGCGGTTCTTC
TRBJ2-3 NA NA TRBV3-1 CASSQAFLDTQYF TGTGCCAGCAGCCAAGCGTTTCTAGATACGCAGTATTTT
TRBJ2-1 TRBD2 few TRBV6-2/TRBV6-3 CASSDTSGGAEKQFF TGTGCCAGCAGCGACACTAGCGGGGGGGCTGAGAAGCAGTTCTTC
TRBJ2-7 NA once TRBV3-1 CASSQGSDTAKLLPFDYEQYF TGTGCCAGCAGCCAAGGTTCGGACACCGCGAAGCTTCTACCCTTCGACTACGAGCAGTACTTC
TRBJ1-2 NA NA TRBV7-2 CASSFGDGLNYGYTF TGTGCCAGCAGCTTTGGGGACGGTCTAAACTATGGCTACACCTTC
TRBJ2-2 TRBD2 NA TRBV6-2/TRBV6-3 CASRGGSWDNGELFF TGTGCCAGCAGGGGAGGGAGTTGGGATAACGGGGAGCTGTTTTTT
TRBJ1-2 TRBD1 NA TRBV29-1 CSVDLTGGDGYTF TGCAGCGTTGACCTTACAGGGGGCGATGGCTACACCTTC
TRBJ2-1 TRBD1 few TRBV9 CASSAGQVAYNEQFF TGTGCCAGCAGCGCCGGACAGGTTGCCTACAATGAGCAGTTCTTC
TRBJ2-6 TRBD1 few TRBV19 CASSMGQPGANVLTF TGTGCCAGTAGTATGGGACAGCCTGGGGCCAACGTCCTGACTTTC
TRBJ1-2 NA few TRBV3-1 CASSQGAPGFYGYTF TGTGCCAGCAGCCAAGGGGCCCCTGGATTCTATGGCTACACCTTC
TRBJ1-5 NA NA TRBV5-6 CASSLQMRSNQPQHF TGTGCCAGCAGCTTGCAAATGAGGAGCAATCAGCCCCAGCATTTT
TRBJ1-6 TRBD1 few TRBV28 CASSPGQGYYILHF TGTGCCAGCAGCCCGGGACAGGGTTACTACATCCTCCACTTT
TRBJ2-1 NA NA TRBV20-1 CSARRRGLGHSEQFF TGCAGTGCTAGACGCCGGGGGCTTGGCCACAGTGAGCAGTTCTTC
TRBJ2-3 TRBD1 NA TRBV7-2 CASSIPRGPSTDTQYF TGTGCCAGCAGCATTCCCAGGGGGCCCAGCACAGATACGCAGTATTTT
TRBJ1-1 NA NA TRBV10-3 CAISWTVNTEAFF TGTGCCATCAGTTGGACAGTGAACACTGAAGCTTTCTTT
TRBJ2-1 NA NA TRBV6-5 CASSYSIEVSQFF TGTGCCAGCAGTTACTCGATAGAAGTAAGCCAGTTCTTC
TRBJ2-1 TRBD2 NA TRBV7-6 CASSGKTSGDNEQFF TGTGCCAGCAGCGGTAAGACTAGCGGGGACAATGAGCAGTTCTTC
TRBJ1-4 NA NA TRBV7-2 CASSYAVSGTTNEKLFF TGTGCCAGCAGTTACGCCGTATCCGGGACAACTAATGAAAAACTGTTTTTT
TRBJ1-1 NA NA TRBV7-9 CASSLSGYGTEAFF TGTGCCAGCAGCTTATCAGGGTATGGCACTGAAGCTTTCTTT
TRBJ2-7 NA once TRBV20-1 CSAPCLSYYEQYF TGCAGTGCTCCTTGCCTGAGCTACTACGAGCAGTACTTC
TRBJ2-1 TRBD2 few TRBV4-2 CASSQYSGGARNEQFF TGTGCCAGCAGCCAATATAGCGGGGGGGCTAGGAATGAGCAGTTCTTC
TRBJ1-2 TRBD1 NA TRBV28 CASSSYGQGNYGYTF TGTGCCAGCAGTTCCTACGGACAGGGGAACTATGGCTACACCTTC
TRBJ2-5 NA few TRBV29-1 CSVPSGSETQYF TGCAGCGTACCAAGTGGGTCAGAGACCCAGTACTTC
TRBJ2-1 TRBD2 NA TRBV9 CASSVGTRGSYNEQFF TGTGCCAGCAGCGTAGGGACTAGGGGTTCCTACAATGAGCAGTTCTTC
TRBJ2-3 NA NA TRBV7-2 CASSPIAWGRDTQYF TGTGCCAGCAGCCCGATCGCGTGGGGCCGAGATACGCAGTATTTT
TRBJ2-3 TRBD2 NA TRBV24-1 CTTSEGTSGGSTDTQYF TGTACCACCAGTGAAGGGACTAGCGGGGGAAGCACAGATACGCAGTATTTT
TRBJ2-5 NA NA TRBV5-1 CASSRRTVGETQYF TGCGCCAGCAGCCGAAGGACAGTGGGAGAGACCCAGTACTTC
TRBJ1-4 NA NA TRBV28 CASSFRFGRPGNEKLFF TGTGCCAGCAGTTTTAGGTTCGGCAGACCTGGTAATGAAAAACTGTTTTTT
TRBJ2-3 NA NA TRBV20-1 CSASRGPGTDTQYF TGCAGTGCTAGCCGTGGCCCGGGTACAGATACGCAGTATTTT
TRBJ2-7 NA NA TRBV6-5 CASSYSNDYEQYF TGTGCCAGCAGTTACTCGAACGACTACGAGCAGTACTTC
TRBJ2-3 NA NA TRBV4-1 CASSQQAAGTDTQYF TGCGCCAGCAGCCAGCAGGCGGCGGGCACAGATACGCAGTATTTT
TRBJ1-2 TRBD1 NA TRBV7-2 CASSLDTGDGYTF TGTGCCAGCAGCTTAGATACAGGGGATGGCTACACCTTC
TRBJ1-2 NA few TRBV7-2 CASSFMSGAGRGYTF TGTGCCAGCAGCTTTATGTCAGGGGCAGGGAGAGGCTACACCTTC
TRBJ1-5 NA NA TRBV7-2 CASSLSARGNQPQHF TGTGCCAGCAGCTTAAGTGCCAGGGGCAATCAGCCCCAGCATTTT
TRBJ1-1 NA once TRBV5-1 CASSLGKGAFF TGCGCCAGCAGCTTGGGAAAGGGAGCTTTCTTT
TRBJ2-1 TRBD2 NA TRBV4-1 CASSHRAGGTKNEQFF TGCGCCAGCAGCCATAGAGCGGGGGGGACCAAGAATGAGCAGTTCTTC